This T cell receptor (beta chain) was sequenced during a study of blood T cell repertoires in COVID-19. Looking at the study overall: The United States, Italy and Spain were the sources of the acute and convalescent COVID-19 samples. In each case, the material was cDNA or gDNA derived from T cells, B-cell-depleted T cells, or PBMCs.

This CDR3 has 15 amino acids. V was shortened by 1 base and J by 6 bases, with 13 bases between the two germline ends. CDR1 SNHLY and CDR2 FYNNEI come from the germline V gene. Enrollment of patients from Seattle took place during active infection, with longitudinal follow-up. Authors' methods: Amplified reference gene primers provided the basis for estimating nucleated cell counts. Here immunoSEQ multiplex PCR was the method, and the copy in TCRdb shows in-frame clones only, minus some. V, J and clone size were drawn from that table, and D and trimming were deduced from the DNA. The sample shows approximately 250,000 clones, 80% to 90% of them seen only once.

This receptor was identified in a woman in her 70s with COVID-19, enrolled during active disease. The sequenced sample consisted of peripheral blood. This sequence joins TRBV2 and TRBJ1-3; the D is unclear. The CDR3 DNA reads TGTGCCAGCAGTGAAGAGGTCAGGATGACAAACACCATATATTTT. Protein sequence: CASSEEVRMTNTIYF.